These T cell receptor beta chains were read from a single sample in a study of cytomegalovirus exposure and HLA in healthy donors. TCRdb keeps only in-frame clones here, not all; method: immunoSEQ multiplex PCR. The table records about 120,000 clones, approximately 81% of them present only once. The material sequenced was PBMCs. The receptors stem from a woman between 40 and 55 years old in good health and CMV-seronegative. The conserved cysteine and the conserved F or W are not part of the CDR3 here.

cdr3_length v_call cdr3_aa
13 TRBV10-3 AISEPLAGQDEQY
15 TRBV28 ASSFVGLAANTGELF
13 TRBV2 ASSKAGGGSYEQY
12 TRBV28 ASSLWGTFDEQY
12 TRBV10-3 AISELGGVDTQY
12 TRBV28 ASPGVGGDHEQY
15 TRBV23-1 ASSPKADYATNEKLF
10 TRBV5-1 ASRYNQETQY
14 TRBV7-8 ASSLGEAGTTYEQY
10 TRBV2 ASSGQGYEQY
13 TRBV4-2 ASSQAPEGSEKLF
17 TRBV6-1 ASSEEWKSRGRFDQPQH
13 TRBV6-5 ASSPSAGGDYEQY
12 TRBV7-3 ASSQPGQGYGYT
12 TRBV4-2 ASSLGETGTEAF
13 TRBV5-1 ASSPLVGRGTEAF
10 TRBV5-6 ASSRQFGEQY
12 TRBV28 ASSFEGSSYEQY